These T cell receptor beta chains were read from a single sample in a study of T cells after yellow fever vaccination. TCRdb fed the 5' RACE reads into MiXCR, producing one record per CDR3 protein. Here the sample spans more than 95,000 distinct CDR3 sequences, about 7% being singletons. Sample: CD4+ T cells sorted from PBMCs, taken 9 to 11 days after the first yellow fever vaccination. These TCRs come from a man between 18 and 35 years old who received the YFV17D yellow fever vaccine. CDR3s include the opening cysteine and the closing phenylalanine or tryptophan. The D gene is left open where the match is weak.

v_gene	j_gene	d_gene	CDR3aa
TRBV15	TRBJ2-1	TRBD2	CATSGGLAGRSNSEQFF
TRBV5-1	TRBJ2-1	NA	CASSGNYNEQFF
TRBV5-5	TRBJ1-1	NA	CASSFQNTEAFF
TRBV9	TRBJ2-3	TRBD2	CASSVLSGGADTQYF
TRBV5-1	TRBJ2-1	TRBD1	CASTTGALYNEQFF
TRBV27	TRBJ1-5	NA	CASRAAGFGQPQHF
TRBV7-9	TRBJ1-2	NA	CASSPGRLCYGYTF
TRBV27	TRBJ2-6	NA	CASSRAFFRSGANVLTF
TRBV29-1	TRBJ2-1	TRBD2	CSVEGASGVYNEQFF
TRBV6-5	TRBJ2-1	TRBD2	CASRAALAGGEFF
TRBV7-2	TRBJ2-5	TRBD2	CASATSGGRETQYF
TRBV6-5	TRBJ2-2	TRBD2	CASSYSVGLAGTTGELFF
TRBV6-5	TRBJ2-5	NA	CASSPRLDVGETQYF
TRBV11-2	TRBJ2-3	NA	CASSFRGFSLHVTDTQYF
TRBV20-1	TRBJ1-2	TRBD1	CSARQGFVIEGYTF
TRBV4-1	TRBJ2-3	TRBD2	CASSQASGTSSPDTQYF
TRBV18	TRBJ2-3	NA	CASSPAPHTDTQYF
TRBV18	TRBJ1-1	TRBD1	CASSPRGQGKATEAFF
TRBV7-2	TRBJ1-3	NA	CASSPSNSVSIYF
TRBV6-2/TRBV6-3	TRBJ1-2	NA	CASSYIQGTVDYGYTF
TRBV4-3	TRBJ1-1	NA	CASSHQDGRTEAFF
TRBV4-1	TRBJ2-3	TRBD1	CASSHLGTDTDTQYF
TRBV9	TRBJ1-6	NA	CASSGINSPLHF
TRBV2	TRBJ1-1	TRBD1	CASSGRQGSTEAFF
TRBV6-4	TRBJ1-1	NA	CASSYDGNTEAFF
TRBV24-1	TRBJ1-2	NA	CATSDFYYGYTF
TRBV4-3	TRBJ1-2	NA	CASSQDRGGNYGYTF
TRBV11-2	TRBJ2-2	TRBD1	CATPPGQGLVSNTGELFF
TRBV7-2	TRBJ2-3	NA	CASTSSGDTQYF
TRBV7-9	TRBJ2-3	TRBD1	CASSFRTGDTQYF
TRBV12-3/TRBV12-4	TRBJ1-2	TRBD1	CASSPGQGYYGYTF
TRBV10-3	TRBJ2-1	TRBD2	CAISDSGGGGTEQFF
TRBV5-1	TRBJ1-2	TRBD1	CASSLGQGADYGYTF
TRBV5-6	TRBJ1-2	NA	CASSLGQLSGYGYTF
TRBV29-1	TRBJ2-5	NA	CSVSTDQETQYF
TRBV12-3/TRBV12-4	TRBJ2-1	NA	CATSTGTDGTEQFF